This is a list of T cell receptor beta chains from one sample in a study of control samples from healthy donors and cancer patients. Here immunoSEQ multiplex PCR was the method, and the copy in TCRdb shows in-frame clones only, minus some. The sample consists of around 130,000 clones, around 92% of them appearing once. Sequenced: PBMCs. These receptors all come from a man aged 45 to 65 with head and neck cancer. Each CDR3 is given with its conserved first and last residue. Clone size appears in some rows only: once, few, many, or a class for an expanded clone.

clone size | V gene | CDR3 protein
once | TRBV7-3 | CASSLFGNTEAFF
NA | TRBV28 | CASSFATGTGGPGEQYF
NA | TRBV6-2/TRBV6-3 | CASSYGETQYF
NA | TRBV19 | CASSMGRQRLTEAFF
NA | TRBV12-3/TRBV12-4 | CASSFGAREKLFF
NA | TRBV5-4 | CASSLGSSGGARFF
NA | TRBV28 | CASSLPGQGSYEQYF
NA | TRBV10-1 | CASSESSLYEQYF
NA | TRBV3-1/TRBV3-2 | CASSQDGQGKDYEQYF
NA | TRBV6-6 | CASSHSTGPYNEQFF
few | TRBV5-4 | CASSSRGEGTQYF
NA | TRBV6-5 | CASSSPRGGIYEQYF
NA | TRBV5-1 | CASSDLLNTGELFF
NA | TRBV18 | CASSPTRPGNTEAFF
NA | TRBV11-2 | CASSLEGLASGSIGDEQFF
NA | TRBV6-5 | CASRIRDSLYEQYF
NA | TRBV5-1 | CASSGGTVRNTEAFF
NA | TRBV7-3 | CASSGVAGELFF
NA | TRBV5-5 | CASSLTWGGHTEAFF
NA | TRBV5-1 | CASSFTFSGSAGANVLTF
NA | TRBV18 | CASSLRDRGGYEQFF
NA | TRBV6-5 | CASSTGTDTDTQYF
NA | TRBV4-1 | CASSRGGSEKLFF
once | TRBV30 | CAWRNRDRASEAFF
NA | TRBV19 | CASHDRGNQPQHF
NA | TRBV7-9 | CASSPSNYGYTF
once | TRBV11-2 | CASSFGTDYNEKLFF
once | TRBV6-6 | CASSYAGGETQYF
NA | TRBV6-5 | CASSYIRGPYYNEQFF
NA | TRBV9 | CASSVAPGLQYGYTF
NA | TRBV3-1/TRBV3-2 | CASSQVWGDREKLFF
NA | TRBV19 | CASSMGYGSNQPQHF
NA | TRBV5-1 | CASSLGAANTEAFF
NA | TRBV7-2 | CASSLAEYTGELFF
NA | TRBV5-1 | CASSSQGGYGYTF
few | TRBV9 | CASSVADRGQETQYF
NA | TRBV10-3 | CAISEWRTGNSPLHF
NA | TRBV18 | CASSQGQGNEKLFF
NA | TRBV5-1 | CASSPWTSSYNEQFF
NA | TRBV19 | CASSPRVGDNQPQHF